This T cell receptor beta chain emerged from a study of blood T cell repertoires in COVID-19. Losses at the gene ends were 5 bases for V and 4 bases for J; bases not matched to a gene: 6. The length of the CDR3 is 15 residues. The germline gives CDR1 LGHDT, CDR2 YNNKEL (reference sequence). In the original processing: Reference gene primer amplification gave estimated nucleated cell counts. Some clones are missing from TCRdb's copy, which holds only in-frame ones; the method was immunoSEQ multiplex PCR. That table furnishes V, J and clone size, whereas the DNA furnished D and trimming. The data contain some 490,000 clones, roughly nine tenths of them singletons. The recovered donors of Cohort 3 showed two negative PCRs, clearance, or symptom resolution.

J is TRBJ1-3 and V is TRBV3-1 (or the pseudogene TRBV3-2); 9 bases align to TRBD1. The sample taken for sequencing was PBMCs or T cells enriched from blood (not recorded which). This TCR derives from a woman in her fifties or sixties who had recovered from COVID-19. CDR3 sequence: CASSSTGGTGNTIYF. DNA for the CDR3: TGTGCCAGCAGCTCGACAGGGGGTACGGGAAACACCATATATTTT.